This TCR beta chain was identified in a study of sequential checkpoint blockade in melanoma. Study-wide background: 75 to 95 pretreatment tumor DNA samples were TCRβ immunosequenced. Twenty-two patients had tumor biopsies before treatment and at week 13.

This clone was observed a handful of times. Germline CDR1 is MDHEN and CDR2 is SYDVKM. The CDR3 has 13 amino acids. V dropped 7 bases and J dropped 1 base, with 9 bases sitting between them. Sequencing was performed with immunoSEQ multiplex PCR; in TCRdb, only in-frame clones are kept and a portion is missing. The table records about 18,000 clones, about 28% of them present only once. Treatment denoted: randomized to nivolumab then ipilimumab (arm A) or the reverse (arm B). No patient had prior DNA-damaging chemotherapy. This receptor was taken from a human donor with melanoma. The sample in question was tumor tissue (inferred from file names), obtained from a patient given nivolumab and ipilimumab in sequence. The chain employs TRBV28 and TRBJ2-3; weak D call: TRBD2 (5 bases). The CDR3 spells CASTVGGTDTQYF. The DNA of the CDR3 is TGTGCCAGCACCGTCGGGGGCACAGATACGCAGTATTTT.